The sequence of this TCR beta chain was determined in a study of lymphopenia after photon versus proton radiotherapy (dated by TCRdb to 2018 to 2020). For the wider study: In patients with gastrointestinal tumors who developed high-grade lymphopenia, the study compared the immunological effects of photon radiation therapy with those of proton radiation therapy. The study was designed to characterize how the impact on the immune system differs between the two radiation modalities. The cohort comprised 20 to 25 patients with gastrointestinal tumors who received either photon or proton therapy and then developed lymphopenia.

The germline V gene sets CDR1 to MNHEY and CDR2 to SVGAGI. V and J are truncated by 0 bases and 2 bases respectively, leaving an intervening sequence of 8 bases. Reading from cysteine to phenylalanine, the CDR3 counts 15 amino acids. The sequence is cut down to CDR3 DNA, 45 bases in frame from base 1. Details on this clone: The specificity of this receptor is unknown. No qualities accompany the bases; no much larger clone lies one base away.

Library method: the immunoSEQ multiplex PCR assay. Alongside multiparametric flow cytometry, deep sequencing of rearranged TCR beta loci was used to profile the T cell repertoires. This immuneACCESS table, as held by TCRdb, lists in-frame sequences with V and J called but not all clones. Of the missing ones, under half trace to an unresolved V gene in checked studies; the others have no known cause. The sample yields 150,000 to 200,000 clones; about 85% were counted once. About 4.7% of the sample lies in the top ten. General findings and caveats noted by the study authors: Relative stability during treatment was observed in proton-treated patients, whereas loss of naive T cells and TCR diversity and gain of effector/memory populations were observed in photon-treated patients. After the lymphocyte count nadir, photon-treated repertoires showed oligoclonal expansion, especially of CD8+ Temra cells, which drove the drop in diversity. The survival association was assessed only in patients who died, and the authors presented better survival with proton therapy as a possibility rather than a demonstrated result. Across the cohort, an inverse correlation was found between a larger post-nadir drop in TCR diversity and overall survival time among patients who died.

This TCR came from a man aged 45-65 years with gastric cancer. The chain couples TRBV6-5 to TRBJ2-1, with TRBD1 perhaps the D gene, on 6 matching bases. Sequences were derived from peripheral blood, sampled from a patient treated with photon-based radiotherapy. The DNA sequence is given as TGTGCCAGCAGTTACTCGGGGACAACCTACAATGAGCAGTTCTTC. This codes for CASSYSGTTYNEQFF.